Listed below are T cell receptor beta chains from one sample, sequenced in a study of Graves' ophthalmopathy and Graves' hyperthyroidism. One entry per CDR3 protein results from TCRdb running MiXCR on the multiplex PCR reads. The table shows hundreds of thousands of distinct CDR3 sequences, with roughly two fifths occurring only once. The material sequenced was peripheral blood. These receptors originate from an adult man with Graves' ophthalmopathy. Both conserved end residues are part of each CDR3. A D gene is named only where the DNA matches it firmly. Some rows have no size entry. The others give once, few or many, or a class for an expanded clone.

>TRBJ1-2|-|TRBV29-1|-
CSAWTPALRDGYTF
TGCAGCGCTTGGACTCCTGCCCTGCGGGATGGCTACACCTTC
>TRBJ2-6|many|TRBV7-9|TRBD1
CASSLVGTGGSGANVLTF
TGTGCCAGCAGCTTAGTCGGGACAGGGGGCTCTGGGGCCAACGTCCTGACTTTC
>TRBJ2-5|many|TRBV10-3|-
CAISPGLEGETQYF
TGTGCCATCAGTCCAGGACTCGAGGGGGAGACCCAGTACTTC
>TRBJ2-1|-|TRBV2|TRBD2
CAGSTSGINNEQFF
TGTGCCGGATCGACTAGCGGGATAAACAATGAGCAGTTCTTC
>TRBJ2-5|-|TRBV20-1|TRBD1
CSAGQGGETQYF
TGCAGTGCCGGACAGGGGGGAGAGACCCAGTACTTC
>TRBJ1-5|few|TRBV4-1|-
CASSQLGRRNQPQHF
TGCGCCAGCAGCCAGCTGGGGCGCCGAAATCAGCCCCAGCATTTT
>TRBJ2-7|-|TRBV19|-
CASRPGTPTYEQYF
TGTGCCAGTAGACCCGGGACCCCTACCTACGAGCAGTACTTC
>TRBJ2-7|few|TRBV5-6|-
CASSLEDLPYEQYF
TGTGCCAGCAGCTTGGAGGATCTGCCCTACGAGCAGTACTTC
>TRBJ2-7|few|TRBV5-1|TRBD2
CASSLGLAGTPEWEEQYF
TGCGCCAGCAGCCTGGGACTAGCGGGAACCCCTGAGTGGGAAGAGCAGTACTTC
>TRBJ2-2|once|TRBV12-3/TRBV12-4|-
CASRRGRLFF
TGTGCCAGCAGACGTGGAAGGCTGTTTTTT
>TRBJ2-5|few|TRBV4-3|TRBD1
CASSQDPRGQGKETQYF
TGCGCCAGCAGCCAAGATCCCCGCGGACAGGGGAAAGAGACCCAGTACTTC
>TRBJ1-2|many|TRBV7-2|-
CASSLGLGYTF
TGTGCCAGCAGCTTAGGGCTTGGCTACACCTTC
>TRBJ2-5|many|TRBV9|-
CASSGPRDSSQETQYF
TGTGCCAGCAGCGGTCCCCGGGACTCCAGCCAAGAGACCCAGTACTTC
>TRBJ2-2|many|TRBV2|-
CAGRPGHPRRTGELFF
TGTGCCGGCAGACCGGGACATCCTCGACGGACCGGGGAGCTGTTTTTT
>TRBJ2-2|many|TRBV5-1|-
CASSFFKAGELFF
TGCGCCAGCAGCTTCTTCAAAGCTGGGGAGCTGTTTTTT
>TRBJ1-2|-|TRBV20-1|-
CSARREEGYTF
TGCAGTGCTAGACGGGAGGAGGGCTACACCTTC
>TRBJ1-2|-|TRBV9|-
CASSVEGGHGYTF
TGTGCCAGCAGCGTAGAGGGGGGCCATGGCTACACCTTC
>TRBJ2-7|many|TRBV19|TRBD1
CATEDRDKYEQYF
TGTGCCACCGAGGACAGGGATAAATACGAGCAGTACTTC
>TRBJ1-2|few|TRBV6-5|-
CASSYSRLDYYGYTF
TGTGCCAGCAGTTACTCACGGTTGGATTACTATGGCTACACCTTC
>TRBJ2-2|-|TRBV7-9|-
CASTPADSGYTGELFF
TGTGCCAGCACCCCAGCGGACAGCGGCTACACCGGGGAGCTGTTTTTT
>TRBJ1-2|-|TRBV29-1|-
CSLEGGTEYGYTF
TGCAGCTTGGAAGGTGGGACGGAGTATGGCTACACCTTC
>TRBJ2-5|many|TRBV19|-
CASSSGSNQETQYF
TGTGCCAGTAGTAGTGGGAGCAACCAAGAGACCCAGTACTTC
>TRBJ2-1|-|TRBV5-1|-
CASSVEGPSYEQFF
TGTGCCAGCAGCGTTGAAGGGCCAAGCTATGAGCAGTTCTTC
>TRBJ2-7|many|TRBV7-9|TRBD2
CASSLVQGRGPYEQYF
TGTGCCAGCAGCTTAGTGCAAGGGAGGGGTCCCTACGAGCAGTACTTC
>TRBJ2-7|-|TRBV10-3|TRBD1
CASSYRGMGYEQYF
TGTGCCAGCAGTTACAGGGGAATGGGCTACGAGCAGTACTTC
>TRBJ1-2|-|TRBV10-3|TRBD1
CASPLRQGVYGYTF
TGTGCCAGCCCCCTCCGACAGGGGGTATATGGCTACACCTTC
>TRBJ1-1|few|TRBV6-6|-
CASSYGGIGNTEAFF
TGTGCCAGCAGTTACGGGGGGATAGGGAACACTGAAGCTTTCTTT
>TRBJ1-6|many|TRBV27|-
CASSPSTSSPLHF
TGTGCCAGCAGCCCTTCGACCTCTTCACCCCTCCACTTT
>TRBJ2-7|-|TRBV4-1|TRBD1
CASSHSWDRTSYEQYF
TGCGCCAGCAGCCACTCTTGGGACAGGACCTCCTACGAGCAGTACTTC
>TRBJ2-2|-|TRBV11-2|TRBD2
CASSQAGLAGTSNTGELFF
TGTGCCAGCAGCCAAGCGGGACTAGCGGGGACGTCGAACACCGGGGAGCTGTTTTTT
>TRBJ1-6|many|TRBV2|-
CASRQQNSPLHF
TGTGCCAGCAGACAACAGAATTCACCCCTCCACTTT
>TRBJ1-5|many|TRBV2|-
CASSESVNRPQHF
TGTGCCAGCAGTGAGTCCGTGAATCGGCCCCAGCATTTT
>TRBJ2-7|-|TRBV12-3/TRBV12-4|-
CASSSSYSPYEQYF
TGTGCCAGCAGTTCCTCTTACTCCCCCTACGAGCAGTACTTC
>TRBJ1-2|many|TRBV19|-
CASKLDGTYGYTF
TGTGCCAGTAAGTTGGACGGAACCTATGGCTACACCTTC
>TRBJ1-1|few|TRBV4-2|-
CASSQKQGGTEAFF
TGTGCCAGCAGCCAAAAACAGGGAGGCACTGAAGCTTTCTTT
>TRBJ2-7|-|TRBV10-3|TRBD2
CAIRKAAGVAYEQYF
TGTGCCATCAGGAAAGCGGCGGGGGTTGCCTACGAGCAGTACTTC
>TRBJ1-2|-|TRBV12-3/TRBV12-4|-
CVSSTGPYGYTF
TGTGTCAGCAGCACAGGTCCGTATGGCTACACCTTC
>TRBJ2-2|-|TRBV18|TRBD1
CASSPPLGQGAELFF
TGTGCCAGCTCACCACCGCTGGGACAGGGAGCGGAGCTGTTTTTT
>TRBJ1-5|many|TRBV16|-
CASSQIPLGQPQHF
TGTGCCAGCAGCCAGATCCCCCTGGGGCAGCCCCAGCATTTT
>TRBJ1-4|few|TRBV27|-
CASSLWGVAPEKLFF
TGTGCCAGCAGTTTATGGGGTGTGGCCCCTGAAAAACTGTTTTTT
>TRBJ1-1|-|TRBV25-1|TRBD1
CAWRFRTGGNTEAFF
TGTGCCTGGAGGTTTAGGACAGGTGGGAACACTGAAGCTTTCTTT
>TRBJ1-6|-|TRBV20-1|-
CSALDKGEVSPLHF
TGCAGTGCTCTGGATAAGGGGGAGGTTTCACCCCTCCACTTT
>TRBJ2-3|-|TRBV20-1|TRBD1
CSCKRDRGTDTQYF
TGCAGCTGCAAACGGGACAGGGGCACAGATACGCAGTATTTT
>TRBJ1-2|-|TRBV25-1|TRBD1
CASVAGQGHGYTF
TGTGCCAGCGTTGCCGGACAGGGCCATGGCTACACCTTC
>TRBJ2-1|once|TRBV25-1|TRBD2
CASSVALAGAYNEQFF
TGTGCCAGCAGCGTAGCTCTAGCGGGGGCCTACAATGAGCAGTTCTTC
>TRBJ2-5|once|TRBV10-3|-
CAISAGMGTQYF
TGTGCCATCAGTGCAGGCATGGGGACCCAGTACTTC
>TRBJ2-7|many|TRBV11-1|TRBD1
CASSPTGGIYEQYF
TGTGCCAGCAGCCCGACAGGGGGCATCTACGAGCAGTACTTC
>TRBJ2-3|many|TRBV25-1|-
CASSGGGDTQYF
TGTGCCAGCAGTGGCGGTGGAGATACGCAGTATTTT
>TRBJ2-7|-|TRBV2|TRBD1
CASSLIRQGADEQYF
TGCGCCAGCAGCTTGATAAGACAGGGGGCAGACGAGCAGTACTTC
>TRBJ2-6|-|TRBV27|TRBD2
CASKPAGGANVLTF
TGTGCCAGCAAACCAGCGGGGGGGGCCAACGTCCTGACTTTC
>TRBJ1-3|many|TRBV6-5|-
CASREPGSGNTIYF
TGTGCCAGCAGGGAACCTGGCTCTGGAAACACCATATATTTT
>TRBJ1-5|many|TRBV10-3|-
CAISRDTSNQPQHF
TGTGCCATCAGCCGGGACACTAGCAATCAGCCCCAGCATTTT
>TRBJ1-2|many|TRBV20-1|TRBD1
CSARGADREDGYTF
TGCAGTGCTAGAGGGGCGGACAGGGAGGATGGCTACACCTTC
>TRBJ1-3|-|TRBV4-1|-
CASSQESRGRGNTIYF
TGCGCCAGCAGCCAAGAGTCGAGGGGCCGAGGAAACACCATATATTTT
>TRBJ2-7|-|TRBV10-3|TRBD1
CAINTGGSYEQYF
TGTGCCATCAACACAGGGGGCTCCTACGAGCAGTACTTC
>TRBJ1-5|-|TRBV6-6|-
CASILGGTSYSNQPQHF
TGTGCCAGCATCCTGGGCGGTACATCTTATAGCAATCAGCCCCAGCATTTT
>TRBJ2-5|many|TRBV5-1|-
CASSLGRTQETQYF
TGCGCCAGCAGCTTGGGACGGACCCAAGAGACCCAGTACTTC
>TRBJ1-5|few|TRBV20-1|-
CSAAPGHSQDNQPQHF
TGCAGTGCTGCCCCGGGACACAGTCAGGATAATCAGCCCCAGCATTTT
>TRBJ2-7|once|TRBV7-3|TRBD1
CASSLLSAGGIDTQYF
TGTGCCAGCAGCTTACTCAGCGCAGGGGGCATCGATACGCAGTACTTC
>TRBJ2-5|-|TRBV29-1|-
CSLRGPDETQYF
TGCAGCTTGAGAGGGCCCGACGAGACCCAGTACTTC